These 29 T cell receptor beta chains came from one sample sequenced in a study of cytomegalovirus exposure and HLA in healthy donors. PCR was performed using 60 Vbeta and 13 Jbeta primers. Some clones are missing from TCRdb's copy, which holds only in-frame ones; the method was immunoSEQ multiplex PCR. The data show 150,000 to 200,000 clones, with 84% seen just once and under 1.1% held by the top ten. What was sequenced was PBMCs. The receptors shown here come from a man younger than 40 in good health and CMV-seronegative.

In its sample, this clone was seen once. V is TRBV19 and J is TRBJ1-1, with D maybe TRBD1 (6 bases). V was clipped by 3 bases and J by 1 base, with 15 bases between them. CDR1 and CDR2 from the germline V gene are LNHDA and SQIVND (reference sequence). CDR3 length equals 16 residues. The CDR3 nucleotides are TGTGCCAGTAGTATCTGGGCAGGGGTGACGAACACTGAAGCTTTCTTT. Translated, it gives CASSIWAGVTNTEAFF.

This clone was seen a handful of times. The chain joins TRBV7-9 to TRBJ1-1, with D unclear. The CDR3 has 11 amino acids. V was shortened by 4 bases and J by 3 bases, with 3 bases between the two germline ends. CDR1 is SEHNR, CDR2 FQNEAQ, per germline (reference sequence). The CDR3 sequence: CASSSYTEAFF. The CDR3 DNA follows: TGTGCCAGCAGCTCTTACACTGAAGCTTTCTTT.

This clone was observed once. The V call is TRBV7-9, the J call TRBJ1-4, with D perhaps TRBD1 (5 bases). V lost 6 bases, J lost 3 bases, and 11 bases lay in between. CDR1 SEHNR and CDR2 FQNEAQ come from the germline V gene (reference sequence). This CDR3 contains 14 residues. The CDR3 region has the DNA TGTGCCAGCAGTTACAGGAAGCCTAATGAAAAACTGTTTTTT. Amino acids: CASSYRKPNEKLFF.

The rearrangement links TRBV5-1 to TRBJ2-7; 10 bases match TRBD1. CDR3 length: 15 residues. With 0 bases clipped from V and 3 bases from J, the junction kept 3 bases outside the gene matches. Per germline, CDR1 SGHRS and CDR2 YFSETQ. CDR3 sequence: CASSLATGGRYEQYF. Here the CDR3 DNA reads TGCGCCAGCAGCTTGGCGACAGGGGGCCGCTACGAGCAGTACTTC. The full variable domain, completed using reference TRBV5-1 and TRBJ2-7, is KAGVTQTPRYLIKTRGQQVTLSCSPISGHRSVSWYQQTPGQGLQFLFEYFSETQRNKGNFPGRFSGRQFSNSRSEMNVSTLELGDSALYLCASSLATGGRYEQYFGPGTRLTVT.

The chain recombines TRBV14 with TRBJ1-2; D may be TRBD1 (5 bases). CDR1 and CDR2 from the germline V gene are SGHDN and FVKESK. The CDR3 spans 14 residues. The V end lost 1 base, the J end lost 4 bases, and 10 bases lay between the germline ends. The chain's CDR3 is CASSQGRAGYGYTF. Written as DNA, the CDR3 is TGTGCCAGCAGCCAAGGCAGGGCCGGCTATGGCTACACCTTC.

The chain links TRBV1 to TRBJ2-3; the table assigns TRBD2, which was not confirmed against the DNA. TRBV1 is a recognized pseudogene. The CDR3 runs 15 residues. The CDR3 spells CTSSYRTSCTDTQYF. DNA of the CDR3: TGCACCAGCAGCTACCGGACTAGTTGTACAGATACGCAGTATTTT.

In DNA form, the CDR3 reads TGTGCCAGTGGCTTAGGAGGACAGGCCCGAGAGACCCAGTACTTC. Amino acids: CASGLGGQARETQYF. The chain recombines TRBV19 with TRBJ2-5; 7 nucleotides match TRBD1. In germline, CDR1 is LNHDA, CDR2 SQIVND (reference sequence). The CDR3 contains 15 residues. V trimming: 8 bases; J trimming: 4 bases; junction bases outside the gene matches: 13.

The V and J genes are TRBV19 and TRBJ2-5, with a tentative D call TRBD1 (6 bases). CDR1 LNHDA and CDR2 SQIVND come from the germline V gene (reference sequence). Trimming pared 5 bases from V and 3 bases from J, leaving 16 bases between. CDR3 size: 15 residues. The CDR3 here is CASSQPGHSKETQYF. DNA of the CDR3: TGTGCCAGTAGTCAACCGGGACACAGTAAAGAGACCCAGTACTTC.

The CDR3 sequence: CASSLDTGGASETQYF. The CDR3 DNA sequence: TGCGCCAGCAGCTTGGATACAGGGGGCGCTTCGGAGACCCAGTACTTC. The gene calls are TRBV5-1 and TRBJ2-5; 9 nucleotides align to TRBD1. Germline values: CDR1 SGHRS, CDR2 YFSETQ. This CDR3 region has 16 residues. V was pared by 0 bases and J by 5 bases, with 8 bases of the junction left unmatched.

V gene TRBV9 combines with J gene TRBJ1-4, with 8 bases aligning to TRBD1. The CDR3 runs to 16 residues. With V trimmed by 0 bases and J by 7 bases, 8 bases remained unmatched. CDR1 and CDR2 from the germline V gene are SGDLS and YYNGEE. CDR3 sequence (DNA): TGTGCCAGCAGCGTAGGTCCGGTCAGGGGGCTTGAAAAACTGTTTTTT. Translating it yields CASSVGPVRGLEKLFF.

This clone was seen once. The rearrangement uses TRBV19 and TRBJ2-5; TRBD1 matches 11 bases. The V segment lost 3 bases and the J segment 12 bases; nucleotides outside the gene matches: 12. The CDR3 spans 15 residues. Germline-derived CDR1 and CDR2 are LNHDA and SQIVND (reference sequence). The CDR3 sequence: CASSIEGQGVGQKYF. CDR3 nucleotide sequence: TGTGCCAGTAGTATCGAGGGACAGGGGGTCGGGCAGAAGTACTTC.

The sample holds one count of this clone. J is TRBJ2-7 and V is TRBV5-6; weak D call: TRBD1 (5 bases). The V end was cut by 4 bases, the J end by 3 bases, with 11 bases between. The CDR3 has 13 amino acids. CDR1 and CDR2 (germline): SGHDT, YYEEEE. The CDR3 bases are TGTGCCAGCAGCCAGGGTGTTCTCTACGAGCAGTACTTC. This translates into CASSQGVLYEQYF.

The chain is built from TRBV2 and TRBJ2-1, with D hard to call. Trimming took off 2 bases at V and 5 bases at J, with 13 bases between the two ends. The CDR3 extends over 15 amino acids. Germline V CDR1 and CDR2: SNHLY, FYNNEI. In DNA form, the CDR3 reads TGTGCCAGCAGTGAAAGGCAGGCCCGAAACAATGAGCAGTTCTTC. Amino acid sequence: CASSERQARNNEQFF.

The V and J genes are TRBV4-2 and TRBJ1-1; D ambiguous. V was trimmed by 1 base and J by 0 bases, leaving 12 bases between them. The CDR3 covers 16 residues. The germline V gene encodes CDR1 LGHNA and CDR2 YNFKEQ. CDR3 in amino acids: CASSQGSPLMNTEAFF. DNA for the CDR3: TGTGCCAGCAGCCAAGGCTCCCCCCTAATGAACACTGAAGCTTTCTTT.

CDR3: CASTDPTGAGSYEQYF. The CDR3 DNA follows: TGTGCCAGCACCGACCCCACAGGGGCGGGATCGTACGAGCAGTACTTC. The genes are TRBV2 and TRBJ2-7; weak D call: TRBD1 (7 bases). Trimming left V 7 bases short and J 4 bases short, with 23 bases between. This CDR3 is 16 amino acids long. Germline V gene lookup returns CDR1 SNHLY and CDR2 FYNNEI.

The chain carries TRBV2 and TRBJ1-2; D perhaps matches TRBD1 (5 bases). The CDR3 loop spans 13 amino acids. The germline V gene encodes CDR1 SNHLY and CDR2 FYNNEI. The ends were cut back, 7 bases at V and 8 bases at J, with 17 bases in the middle. The CDR3 DNA reads as TGTGCCAGCAAAGGGGAACTCGGTGAAGGCTACACCTTC. Its protein product is CASKGELGEGYTF.

This chain uses TRBV5-6 with TRBJ2-3; no definite D call. V lost 0 bases, J lost 5 bases, and 7 bases lay in between. The CDR3 extends over 13 amino acids. CDR1 and CDR2 from the germline V gene are SGHDT and YYEEEE. The CDR3 here is CASSLVSVDTQYF. CDR3 DNA: TGTGCCAGCAGCTTGGTCTCAGTAGATACGCAGTATTTT.

J is TRBJ1-4 and V is TRBV11-2, with TRBD1 identical over 8 bases. The V gene's germline CDR1 is SGHAT and CDR2 FQNNGV. V gave up 5 bases and J gave up 4 bases; unmatched junction bases: 15. The CDR3 runs 18 residues. The CDR3 sequence: CASSTTAGQGRGNEKLFF. The DNA of the CDR3 is TGTGCCAGCAGCACAACAGCAGGACAGGGTAGGGGTAATGAAAAACTGTTTTTT.

The V gene is TRBV6-1, the J gene TRBJ1-3; possibly TRBD1 for D (6 bases). V dropped 8 bases and J dropped 4 bases, with 12 bases sitting between them. Looked up from germline, CDR1 is MNHNS and CDR2 is SASEGT. The CDR3 has 13 residues. The CDR3 spells CASGGRHGNTIYF. The CDR3 coding sequence is TGTGCCAGCGGGGGCCGGCACGGAAACACCATATATTTT.

V is TRBV4-1 and J is TRBJ2-7; 7 bases agree with TRBD1. With V trimmed by 2 bases and J by 4 bases, 8 bases remained unmatched. CDR3 size: 15 residues. The germline CDR1 and CDR2 sequences are MGHRA and YSYEKL. The DNA of the CDR3 is TGCGCCAGCAGCCAAAAGGGGGCAGGGGCTTACGAGCAGTACTTC. Translated: CASSQKGAGAYEQYF.

The chain carries TRBV7-8 and TRBJ2-1; the D is unclear. Trimming left V 2 bases short and J 5 bases short, with 13 bases between. This CDR3 has 15 amino acids. Germline CDR1 and CDR2: SGHVS and FQNEAQ. This CDR3 is CASSLRPTENNEQFF. The CDR3 DNA follows: TGTGCCAGCAGCTTACGCCCTACAGAAAACAATGAGCAGTTCTTC.

The V gene is TRBV10-2, the J gene TRBJ2-3, with D perhaps TRBD1 (6 bases). Trimming stripped 1 base from V and 2 bases from J, with 10 bases between. CDR1 and CDR2 from the germline V gene are WSHSY and SAAADI. The CDR3 has 15 residues. The DNA of the CDR3 is TGCGCCAGCAGTGAGTTAAACAGGGCCACAGATACGCAGTATTTT. It yields the protein CASSELNRATDTQYF.

The chain uses TRBV15 and TRBJ2-1; perhaps TRBD2 as D (5 bases). The germline gives CDR1 LNHNV, CDR2 YYDKDF (reference sequence). V was clipped by 0 bases and J by 7 bases, with 13 bases between them. The CDR3 is made up of 15 amino acids. The CDR3 DNA is TGTGCCACCAGCAGAGATAGGGCAGGAGGTAATGAGCAGTTCTTC. It is translated as CATSRDRAGGNEQFF.

The chain combines TRBV28 with TRBJ1-2; TRBD1 aligns across 7 bases. The trim removed 3 bases at V and 7 bases at J, leaving 11 bases unmatched. CDR1 and CDR2 from the germline V gene are MDHEN and SYDVKM. This CDR3 spans 15 amino acids. CDR3 loop: CASSFRGAGVAGYTF. The DNA of the CDR3 is TGTGCCAGCAGTTTCAGGGGGGCAGGGGTTGCTGGCTACACCTTC.

The chain joins TRBV30 to TRBJ2-7; D gene ambiguous. This CDR3 region has 15 residues. Germline-derived CDR1 and CDR2 are GTSNPN and SVGIG (reference sequence). The germline V and J ends were trimmed by 1 base and 5 bases, with 18 bases remaining between them. The CDR3, as DNA: TGTGCCTGGAGTGCACCGCGACTCGCTAAGAACGAGCAGTACTTC. Translating gives CAWSAPRLAKNEQYF.

The chain links TRBV15 to TRBJ2-7; perhaps TRBD1 as D (7 bases). CDR3 length: 15 residues. Trimming took 3 bases from V and 6 from J, leaving 18 bases between them. Germline V gene data show CDR1 as LNHNV and CDR2 as YYDKDF (reference sequence). In nucleotides, the CDR3 is TGTGCCACCAGCAGGGTAGCAGGACAGGAGGGCGAGCAGTACTTC. This sequence encodes CATSRVAGQEGEQYF.

The chain uses TRBV19 and TRBJ2-1; 13 bases map to TRBD2. The CDR3 is 20 residues long. The junction had 16 bases not matched to a gene; V was cut back by 6 bases and J by 2 bases. Germline CDR1 reads LNHDA; CDR2 reads SQIVND (reference sequence). The CDR3 protein is CASRKQEGTSGRVPYNEQFF. CDR3 bases: TGTGCCAGTAGAAAACAAGAGGGAACTAGCGGGAGGGTCCCCTACAATGAGCAGTTCTTC.

This sequence joins TRBV5-6 and TRBJ1-2; TRBD1 might be the D (6 bases). The germline CDR1 and CDR2 sequences are SGHDT and YYEEEE. Trimming pared 4 bases from V and 0 bases from J, leaving 13 bases between. The CDR3 sequence is 15 residues long. CDR3 loop: CASSPGRTANYGYTF. The DNA of the CDR3 is TGTGCCAGCAGCCCGGGCCGGACAGCTAACTATGGCTACACCTTC. Using reference TRBV5-6 and TRBJ1-2 for the parts outside the CDR3, the full variable domain is DAGVTQSPTHLIKTRGQQVTLRCSPKSGHDTVSWYQQALGQGPQFIFQYYEEEERQRGNFPDRFSGHQFPNYSSELNVNALLLGDSALYLCASSPGRTANYGYTFGSGTRLTVV.

The gene calls are TRBV30 and TRBJ1-4, with no clear D. Germline V gene data show CDR1 as GTSNPN and CDR2 as SVGIG (reference sequence). Trimming removed 1 base at V and 1 base at J, with 4 bases between. The CDR3 loop spans 13 amino acids. CDR3 sequence (DNA): TGTGCCTGGAGTGACAGAACTAATGAAAAACTGTTTTTT. It codes for CAWSDRTNEKLFF.